The clone carrying this T cell receptor beta chain was seen just once. Antigen: not known. The junction shows a germline mismatch at one end, possibly a read error. A modified ARM-PCR protocol with three rounds of nested PCR amplified TCRbeta. TCRdb fed the multiplex PCR reads into MiXCR, producing one record per CDR3 protein. The data show 50,000 to 70,000 distinct CDR3 sequences, with over 60% seen just once and under 35% held by the top ten. The entry originates in a study of tumor and adjacent non-tumor tissue in lung cancer. As for the study in general: Patients comprised 12 adenocarcinoma, a couple of squamous cell carcinoma and 1 small cell lung cancer.

This sample's RNA came from whole unsorted tissue. More than 3 cm separated this lung sample from the edge of the tumor. Study-wide results and limits: Compared with tumor, normal lung showed significantly lower TCR diversity.

The CDR3 spans 15 residues. The germline CDR1 and CDR2 sequences are SGHRS and YFSETQ. The specimen was distant non-tumor lung tissue. This chain links TRBV5-1 with TRBJ2-1; 10 bases agree with TRBD1. The receptor's source is a man aged 65 to 79 with non-small cell lung cancer. CDR3 in amino acids: CAGSKTGGAGNEQFF. For the CDR3, the DNA is TGCGCCGGCAGCAAGACAGGGGGCGCAGGTAATGAGCAGTTCTTC.